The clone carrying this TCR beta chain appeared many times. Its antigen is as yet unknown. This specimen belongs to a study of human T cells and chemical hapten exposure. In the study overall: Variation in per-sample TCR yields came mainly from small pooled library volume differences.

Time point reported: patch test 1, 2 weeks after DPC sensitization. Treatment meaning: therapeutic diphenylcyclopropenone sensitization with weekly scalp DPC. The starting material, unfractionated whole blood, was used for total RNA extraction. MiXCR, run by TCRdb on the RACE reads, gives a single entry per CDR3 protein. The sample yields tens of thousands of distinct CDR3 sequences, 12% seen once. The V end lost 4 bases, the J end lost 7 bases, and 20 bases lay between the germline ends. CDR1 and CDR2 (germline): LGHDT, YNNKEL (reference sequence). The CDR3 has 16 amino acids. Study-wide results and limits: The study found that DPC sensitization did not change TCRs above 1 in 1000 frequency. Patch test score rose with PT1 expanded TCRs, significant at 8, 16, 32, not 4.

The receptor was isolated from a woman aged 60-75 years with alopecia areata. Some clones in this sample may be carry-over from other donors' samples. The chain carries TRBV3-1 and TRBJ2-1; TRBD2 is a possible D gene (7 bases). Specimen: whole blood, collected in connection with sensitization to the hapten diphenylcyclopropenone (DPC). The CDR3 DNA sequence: TGTGCCAGCAGCCCGGGATGGGGCGAGGGGGGGAATGAGCAGTTCTTC. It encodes CASSPGWGEGGNEQFF.